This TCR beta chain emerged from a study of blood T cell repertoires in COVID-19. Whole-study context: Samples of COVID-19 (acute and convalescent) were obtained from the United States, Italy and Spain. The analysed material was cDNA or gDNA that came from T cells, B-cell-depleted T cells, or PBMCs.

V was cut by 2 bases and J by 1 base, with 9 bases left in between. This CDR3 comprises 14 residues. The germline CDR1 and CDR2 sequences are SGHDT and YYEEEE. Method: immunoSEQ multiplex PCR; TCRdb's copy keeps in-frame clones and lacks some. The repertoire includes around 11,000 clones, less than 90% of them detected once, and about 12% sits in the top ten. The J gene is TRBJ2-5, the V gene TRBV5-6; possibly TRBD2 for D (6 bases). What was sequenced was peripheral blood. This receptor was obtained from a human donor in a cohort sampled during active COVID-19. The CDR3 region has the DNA TGTGCCAGCAGCTTCTTGACTAGCCAAGAGACCCAGTACTTC. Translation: CASSFLTSQETQYF.